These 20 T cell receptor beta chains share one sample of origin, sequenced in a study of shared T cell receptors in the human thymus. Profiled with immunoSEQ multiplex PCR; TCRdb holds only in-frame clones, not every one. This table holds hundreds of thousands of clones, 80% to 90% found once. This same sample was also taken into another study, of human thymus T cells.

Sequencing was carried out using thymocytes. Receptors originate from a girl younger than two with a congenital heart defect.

In DNA, the CDR3 is TGTGCTAGTGGTTCAGGTAGCGGGGGCAATGAGCAGTTCTTC. It translates to CASGSGSGGNEQFF. The chain recombines TRBV12-5 with TRBJ2-1; 9 nucleotides align to TRBD2. This CDR3 comprises 14 residues. J was trimmed by 6 bases and V by 4 bases; bases with no gene match: 4. Germline V gene lookup returns CDR1 LGHNT and CDR2 FRNRAP.

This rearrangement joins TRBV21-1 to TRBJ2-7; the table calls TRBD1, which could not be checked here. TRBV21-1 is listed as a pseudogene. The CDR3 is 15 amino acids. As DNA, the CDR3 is TGTGCCAGCAGCACCAGGGCCCCCCCCACCTACGAGCAGTACTTC. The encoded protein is CASSTRAPPTYEQYF.

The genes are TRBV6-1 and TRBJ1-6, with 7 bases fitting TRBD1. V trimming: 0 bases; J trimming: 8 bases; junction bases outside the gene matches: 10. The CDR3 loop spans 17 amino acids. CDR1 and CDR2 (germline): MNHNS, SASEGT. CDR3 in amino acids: CASSEAPLAQGDSPLHF. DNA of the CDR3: TGTGCCAGCAGTGAAGCTCCTCTCGCTCAGGGGGATTCACCCCTCCACTTT.

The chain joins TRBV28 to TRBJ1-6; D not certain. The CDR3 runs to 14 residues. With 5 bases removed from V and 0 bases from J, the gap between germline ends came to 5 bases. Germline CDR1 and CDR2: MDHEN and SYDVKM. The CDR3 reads CASSASSYNSPLHF. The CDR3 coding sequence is TGTGCCAGCAGTGCCAGCTCCTATAATTCACCCCTCCACTTT.

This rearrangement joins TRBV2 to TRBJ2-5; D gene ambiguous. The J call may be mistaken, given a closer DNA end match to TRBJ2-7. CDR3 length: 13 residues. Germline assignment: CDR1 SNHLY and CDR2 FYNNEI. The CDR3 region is CASVQPVSYEQYF. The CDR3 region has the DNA TGTGCCAGCGTTCAACCGGTATCCTACGAGCAGTACTTC.

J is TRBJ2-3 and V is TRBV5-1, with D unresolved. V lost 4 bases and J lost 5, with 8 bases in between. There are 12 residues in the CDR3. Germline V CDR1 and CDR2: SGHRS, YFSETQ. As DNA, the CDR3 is TGCGCCAGCAGCGGAGCCGGAGATACGCAGTATTTT. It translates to CASSGAGDTQYF.

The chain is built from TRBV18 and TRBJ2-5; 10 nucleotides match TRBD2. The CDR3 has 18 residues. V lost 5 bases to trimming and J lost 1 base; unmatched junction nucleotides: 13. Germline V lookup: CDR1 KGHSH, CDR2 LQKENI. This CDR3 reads CASSAPKASGGTQETQYF. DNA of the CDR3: TGTGCCAGCTCAGCCCCTAAGGCTAGCGGGGGAACCCAAGAGACCCAGTACTTC.

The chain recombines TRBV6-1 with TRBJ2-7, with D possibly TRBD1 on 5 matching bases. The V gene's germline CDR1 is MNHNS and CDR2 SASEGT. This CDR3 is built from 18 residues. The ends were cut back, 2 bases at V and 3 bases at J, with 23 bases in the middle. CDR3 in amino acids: CASSERTGRQGDFYEQYF. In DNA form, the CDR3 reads TGTGCCAGCAGTGAAAGGACGGGTCGGCAGGGCGACTTCTACGAGCAGTACTTC.

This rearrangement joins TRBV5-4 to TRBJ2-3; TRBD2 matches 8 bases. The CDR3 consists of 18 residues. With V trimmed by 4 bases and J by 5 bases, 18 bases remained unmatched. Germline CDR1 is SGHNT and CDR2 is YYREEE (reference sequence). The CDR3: CASSGVGVSGEAEDTQYF. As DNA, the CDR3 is TGTGCCAGCAGCGGTGTGGGTGTTAGCGGGGAGGCTGAAGATACGCAGTATTTT.

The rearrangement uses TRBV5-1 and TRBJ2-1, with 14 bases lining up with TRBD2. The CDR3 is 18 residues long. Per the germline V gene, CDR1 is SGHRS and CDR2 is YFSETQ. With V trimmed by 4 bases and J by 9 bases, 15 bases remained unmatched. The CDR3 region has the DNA TGCGCCAGCAGCGAAAGACTAGCGGGGGGGCCGCTGTACGGTGAGCAGTTCTTC. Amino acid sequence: CASSERLAGGPLYGEQFF.

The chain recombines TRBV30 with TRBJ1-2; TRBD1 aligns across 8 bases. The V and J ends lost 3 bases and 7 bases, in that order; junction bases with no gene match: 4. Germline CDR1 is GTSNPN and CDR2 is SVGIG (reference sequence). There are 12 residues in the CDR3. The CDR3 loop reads CAWSKGQGGYTF. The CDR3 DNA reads TGTGCCTGGAGCAAAGGACAGGGTGGCTACACCTTC. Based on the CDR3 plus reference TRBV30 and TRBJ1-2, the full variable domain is SQTIHQWPATLVQPVGSPLSLECTVEGTSNPNLYWYRQAAGRGLQLLFYSVGIGQISSEVPQNLSASRPQDRQFILSSKKLLLSDSGFYLCAWSKGQGGYTFGSGTRLTVV.

The CDR3 coding sequence is TGTGCCAGCAGCCTTGTATCCGGAAACACCATATATTTT. It translates to CASSLVSGNTIYF. The chain joins TRBV14 to TRBJ1-3; D remains ambiguous. CDR1 and CDR2 (germline): SGHDN, FVKESK. The CDR3 totals 13 residues. V gave up 4 bases and J gave up 4 bases, with 8 bases separating them.

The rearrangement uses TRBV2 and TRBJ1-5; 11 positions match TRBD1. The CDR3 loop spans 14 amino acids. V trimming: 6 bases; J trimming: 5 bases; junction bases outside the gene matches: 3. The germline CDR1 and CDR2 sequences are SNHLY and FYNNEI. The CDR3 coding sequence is TGTGCCAGCAGGGGGGGACAGGGGGATCAGCCCCAGCATTTT. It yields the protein CASRGGQGDQPQHF.

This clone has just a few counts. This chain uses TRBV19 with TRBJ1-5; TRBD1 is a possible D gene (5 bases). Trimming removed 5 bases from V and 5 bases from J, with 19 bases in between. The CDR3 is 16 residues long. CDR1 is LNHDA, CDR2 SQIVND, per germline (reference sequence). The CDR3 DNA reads TGTGCCAGTAGTCTGGCGGGACTCTTTAAGGATCAGCCCCAGCATTTT. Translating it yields CASSLAGLFKDQPQHF.

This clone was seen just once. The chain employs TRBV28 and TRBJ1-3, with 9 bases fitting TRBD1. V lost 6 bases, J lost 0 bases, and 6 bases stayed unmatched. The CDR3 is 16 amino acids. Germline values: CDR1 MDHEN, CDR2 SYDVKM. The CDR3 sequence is CASRYRGPYSGNTIYF. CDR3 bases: TGTGCCAGCAGGTACAGGGGGCCCTACTCTGGAAACACCATATATTTT.

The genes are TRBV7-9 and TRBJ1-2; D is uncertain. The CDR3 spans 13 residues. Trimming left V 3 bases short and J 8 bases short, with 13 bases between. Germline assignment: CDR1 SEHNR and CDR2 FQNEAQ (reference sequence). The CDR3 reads CASSLGGFPGYTF. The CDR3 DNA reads TGTGCCAGCAGCTTGGGAGGTTTTCCAGGCTACACCTTC.

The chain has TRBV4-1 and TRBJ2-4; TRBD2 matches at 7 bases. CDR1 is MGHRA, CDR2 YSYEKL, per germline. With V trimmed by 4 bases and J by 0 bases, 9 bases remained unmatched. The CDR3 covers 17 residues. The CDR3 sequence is CASSPRGEVLAKNIQYF. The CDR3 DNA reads TGCGCCAGCAGCCCCCGGGGGGAAGTTCTAGCCAAAAACATTCAGTACTTC.

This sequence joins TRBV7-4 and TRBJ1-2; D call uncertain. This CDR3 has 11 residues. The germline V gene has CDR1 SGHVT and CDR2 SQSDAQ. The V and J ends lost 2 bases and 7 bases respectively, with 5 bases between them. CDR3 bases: TGTGCCAGCAGCTTATTGAGTGGCTACACCTTC. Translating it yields CASSLLSGYTF.

CDR3 nucleotides: TGTGCCAGCAGCTTAGAACCACTAGAGGGGACCCAGTACTTC. Encoded protein: CASSLEPLEGTQYF. V and J are TRBV11-2 and TRBJ2-5; maybe TRBD2 (5 bases). The CDR3 is 14 residues long. Germline CDR1 and CDR2: SGHAT and FQNNGV. V lost 0 bases and J lost 7, with 12 bases in between.

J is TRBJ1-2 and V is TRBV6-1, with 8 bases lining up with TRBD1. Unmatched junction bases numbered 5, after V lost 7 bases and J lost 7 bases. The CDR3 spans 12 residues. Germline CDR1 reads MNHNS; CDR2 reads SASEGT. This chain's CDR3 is CASIGQGGGYTF. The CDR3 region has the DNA TGTGCCAGCATTGGACAGGGTGGTGGCTACACCTTC.